This T cell receptor (beta chain) came from a study of shared clonotypes between healthy human individuals. Broader study findings: Rarefaction showed sorted-subset sequencing was incomplete despite large depth.

The protocol was immunoSEQ multiplex PCR, while the TCRdb copy is restricted to in-frame clones and leaves out a portion. The table has about 510,000 clones, 90% to 97% seen once. The J segment lost 4 bases and the V segment lost 4 bases, leaving 6 bases of the junction unmatched. This CDR3 region has 15 residues. Germline values: CDR1 WNHNN, CDR2 SYGVQD (reference sequence). As to this clone: No antigen is known for it.

The source material was naive CD4+ T cells sorted from blood. Subset specified: CD45RA+ positively selected. This TCR was recovered from a young woman in good health. The chain combines TRBV10-1 with TRBJ2-5, with 10 bases that match TRBD2. DNA for the CDR3: TGCGCCAGCAGTGCGGGACTAGCGTGGAGAGAGACCCAGTACTTC. This codes for CASSAGLAWRETQYF.